The 8 T cell receptor beta chains in this list originate from one sample, sequenced in a study of T cells in Graves' hyperthyroidism and ophthalmopathy (dated by TCRdb to between 2018 and 2021). To prepare the library, multiplex PCR was applied. Sequencing was performed on an Illumina HiSeq 2000. The TCR beta CDR3 regions were amplified from the RNA transcripts. A first-round RT-PCR of the TCR CDR3 used the HTBI primer set with the Qiagen OneStep RT-PCR kit. The public reads were quality trimmed at Q25 with fastp and then assembled into clones with MiXCR by TCRdb, keeping productive beta chains. Entries are consolidated by CDR3 protein sequence, retaining the most common genes and DNA. For this sample there are fewer than 550,000 distinct CDR3 sequences; 24% appear just once. Over 9% of the sample is held by the ten biggest clonotypes. Sequenced input: blood. The receptor set was obtained from a woman in her 30s with Graves' ophthalmopathy.

Ten or more counts support this clonotype. The chain links TRBV5-1 to TRBJ2-7; D is perhaps TRBD2 (7 bases). CDR1 is SGHRS and CDR2 is YFSETQ in the germline V gene. This CDR3 has 14 residues. V lost 3 bases to trimming and J lost 3 bases, with 13 bases between them. CDR3 DNA sequence: TGCGCCAGCAGCTGGGGAGGGGGACACTACGAGCAGTACTTC. Protein sequence: CASSWGGGHYEQYF.

This clonotype has a count of ten or more. CDR3 bases: TGCAGTGCTGGCCGGGACAGGGCGCCAGGGACCCAGTACTTC. Translating gives CSAGRDRAPGTQYF. The chain recombines TRBV20-1 with TRBJ2-5, with 9 bases lining up with TRBD1. The germline gives CDR1 DFQATT, CDR2 SNEGSKA (reference sequence). V shed 5 bases, J shed 7 bases, and the junction held 11 bases outside the gene matches. CDR3 length equals 14 residues.

This clonotype was seen only a few times. This chain connects TRBV19 to TRBJ2-7; 8 nucleotides agree with TRBD1. The CDR3 totals 14 residues. V shed 6 bases, J shed 5 bases, and the junction held 9 bases outside the gene matches. Germline CDR1 is LNHDA and CDR2 is SQIVND (reference sequence). Here the CDR3 reads CASSPSGGWNEQYF. CDR3 sequence (DNA): TGTGCCAGTAGCCCCTCAGGGGGCTGGAACGAGCAGTACTTC. Complete variable domain (other parts from reference TRBV19 and TRBJ2-7): DGGITQSPKYLFRKEGQNVTLSCEQNLNHDAMYWYRQDPGQGLRLIYYSQIVNDFQKGDIAEGYSVSREKKESFPLTVTSAQKNPTAFYLCASSPSGGWNEQYFGPGTRLTVT.

This clonotype has ten or more counts. This chain joins TRBV2 and TRBJ2-7, with D possibly called TRBD1 or TRBD2 (6 bases each). Trimming left V 7 bases short and J 4 bases short, with 17 bases between. CDR3 size: 14 residues. The germline V gene has CDR1 SNHLY and CDR2 FYNNEI. Written as DNA, the CDR3 is TGTGCCAGCACCACAAGGGGGGCCGTATACGAGCAGTACTTC. It is translated as CASTTRGAVYEQYF.

A few counts support this clonotype. This may stem from a read error, because a much larger clone lies one nucleotide away. V is TRBV3-1 and J is TRBJ2-7; D is unclear. CDR1 LGHDT and CDR2 YNNKEL come from the germline V gene (reference sequence). Trimming took off 4 bases at V and 4 bases at J, with 5 bases between the two ends. CDR3 length equals 11 residues. Here the CDR3 reads CASSLQYEQYF. The CDR3 DNA reads TGTGCCAGCAGCCTCCAGTACGAGCAGTACTTC.

In its sample, this clonotype was seen many times. This chain links TRBV11-3 with TRBJ1-1; 8 bases align to TRBD1. The CDR3 loop spans 15 amino acids. Germline V gene data show CDR1 as SGHNT and CDR2 as YENEEA. J lost 0 bases, V lost 5 bases, and 5 bases had no gene match. The CDR3 loop reads CASSEQGALNTEAFF. Written as DNA, the CDR3 is TGTGCCAGCAGCGAGCAGGGGGCCCTGAACACTGAAGCTTTCTTT.

This clonotype was picked up many times. This sequence joins TRBV19 and TRBJ1-1; TRBD1 might be the D (5 bases). Germline CDR1 LNHDA, CDR2 SQIVND (reference sequence). This CDR3 comprises 15 residues. V gave up 6 bases and J gave up 0 bases, with 14 bases separating them. Here the CDR3 reads CASSPDLGVNTEAFF. The CDR3 DNA reads TGTGCCAGTAGCCCGGACCTGGGGGTGAACACTGAAGCTTTCTTT. Supplemented by reference TRBV19 and TRBJ1-1, the full variable domain reads DGGITQSPKYLFRKEGQNVTLSCEQNLNHDAMYWYRQDPGQGLRLIYYSQIVNDFQKGDIAEGYSVSREKKESFPLTVTSAQKNPTAFYLCASSPDLGVNTEAFFGQGTRLTVV.

Written as DNA, the CDR3 is TGTGCCACCAGTGATGACAGGGGGTGCACTGAAGCTTTCTTT. It encodes CATSDDRGCTEAFF. This chain joins TRBV24-1 and TRBJ1-1; 9 bases agree with TRBD1. CDR3 size: 14 residues. CDR1 and CDR2 (germline): KGHDR, SFDVKD. The V gene end was trimmed by 3 bases and the J gene end by 4 bases; junction bases not matched to a gene: 2.